Following are 18 T cell receptor beta chains from one sample sequenced in a study of blood T cell repertoires in COVID-19. The table came from immunoSEQ multiplex PCR; TCRdb's copy has only in-frame clones and leaves some out. In the table there are 150,000 to 180,000 clones, about four fifths of which are singletons. The specimen was peripheral blood. The receptors were sampled from a woman aged 60-75 years with acute or convalescent COVID-19.

This rearrangement joins TRBV5-4 to TRBJ1-2, with a tentative D call TRBD1 (5 bases). CDR3 length equals 13 residues. V was cut by 2 bases and J by 4 bases, with 9 bases left in between. Looked up from germline, CDR1 is SGHNT and CDR2 is YYREEE (reference sequence). CDR3 loop: CASSFGGGYGYTF. In DNA form, the CDR3 reads TGTGCCAGCAGCTTTGGGGGGGGCTATGGCTACACCTTC.

This chain connects TRBV27 to TRBJ2-7, with 7 bases lining up with TRBD1. The junction had 5 bases not matched to a gene; V was cut back by 6 bases and J by 6 bases. The CDR3 totals 12 residues. Germline-derived CDR1 and CDR2 are MNHEY and SMNVEV (reference sequence). Here the CDR3 reads CASRSGGREQYF. CDR3 DNA: TGTGCCAGCAGGTCAGGGGGTCGCGAGCAGTACTTC.

This clone has a single count. The gene calls are TRBV6-1 and TRBJ1-2; D ambiguous. The CDR3 runs 12 residues. V lost 3 bases and J lost 8, with 10 bases in between. From germline, CDR1 is MNHNS and CDR2 SASEGT. CDR3 sequence (DNA): TGTGCCAGCAGTGACGAGTTCGGGGGCTACACCTTC. It encodes CASSDEFGGYTF.

For this clone: An end of the junction differs from the germline gene, which may be a read error. V usage is TRBV7-3 and J usage is TRBJ2-2; D is ambiguous. This CDR3 is built from 18 residues. From germline, CDR1 is SGHTA and CDR2 FQGTGA. The CDR3 nucleotides read TGTGCCAGCAGCTTAAGTACAGCAAAAACGCCGAACTCCGGGGAGCTGTTTTTT. Translated, it gives CASSLSTAKTPNSGELFF.

The V and J genes are TRBV30 and TRBJ2-3; D might be TRBD1 (5 bases). CDR1 and CDR2 (germline): GTSNPN, SVGIG (reference sequence). V shed 1 base and J shed 5 bases, with 10 bases lying between them. The length of the CDR3 is 13 residues. CDR3 bases: TGTGCCTGGAGTGCGCCAGGGTTAGATACGCAGTATTTT. Translation: CAWSAPGLDTQYF. Supplemented by reference TRBV30 and TRBJ2-3, the full variable domain reads SQTIHQWPATLVQPVGSPLSLECTVEGTSNPNLYWYRQAAGRGLQLLFYSVGIGQISSEVPQNLSASRPQDRQFILSSKKLLLSDSGFYLCAWSAPGLDTQYFGPGTRLTVL.

V and J are TRBV18 and TRBJ1-2; the match to TRBD1 covers 11 bases. Germline CDR1 is KGHSH and CDR2 is LQKENI. The V and J ends lost 6 bases and 4 bases, in that order; junction bases with no gene match: 16. The CDR3 spans 18 residues. The CDR3 sequence is CASSAQPPPGTGGYGYTF. CDR3 nucleotide sequence: TGTGCCAGCTCGGCACAACCCCCCCCCGGGACAGGGGGCTATGGCTACACCTTC. Using reference TRBV18 and TRBJ1-2 for the parts outside the CDR3, the full variable domain is NAGVMQNPRHLVRRRGQEARLRCSPMKGHSHVYWYRQLPEEGLKFMVYLQKENIIDESGMPKERFSAEFPKEGPSILRIQQVVRGDSAAYFCASSAQPPPGTGGYGYTFGSGTRLTVV.

The V and J genes are TRBV6-6 and TRBJ2-7; a possible D gene is TRBD2 (5 bases). Germline V gives CDR1 MNHNY, CDR2 SVGAGI (reference sequence). CDR3 length: 12 residues. The V end lost 8 bases, the J end lost 4 bases, and 12 bases lay between the germline ends. The CDR3 is CASQKEVYEQYF. The CDR3, as DNA: TGTGCCAGCCAAAAGGAGGTTTACGAGCAGTACTTC.

Written as DNA, the CDR3 is TGTGCCAGCAGCATCTCGGGACTGAAGAACACCGGGGAGCTGTTTTTT. It yields the protein CASSISGLKNTGELFF. J is TRBJ2-2 and V is TRBV11-2, with D perhaps TRBD2 (6 bases). The CDR3 runs to 16 residues. Between the trimmed V and J ends, which lost 5 bases and 1 base, there was a span of 14 bases. CDR1 is SGHAT and CDR2 is FQNNGV in the germline V gene.

V is TRBV19 and J is TRBJ1-2, with a weak D call TRBD1 (6 bases). The CDR3 length is 14 residues. CDR1 is LNHDA, CDR2 SQIVND, per germline (reference sequence). Trimming took off 4 bases at V and 4 bases at J, with 13 bases between the two ends. Here the CDR3 reads CASSTRTAPYGYTF. The CDR3 nucleotides are TGTGCCAGTAGTACCAGGACAGCACCCTATGGCTACACCTTC.

The chain carries TRBV6-7 and TRBJ1-2; perhaps TRBD1 as D (5 bases). TRBV6-7 belongs to the ORF category, with a function that is uncertain. This CDR3 is built from 12 residues. Trimming stripped 6 bases from V and 4 bases from J, with 9 bases between. The CDR3 DNA reads as TGTGCCAGCAGCAGACAGCCCTATGGCTACACCTTC. Its translation is CASSRQPYGYTF.

V gene TRBV5-4 combines with J gene TRBJ2-7; a possible D gene is TRBD2 (5 bases). V lost 7 bases to trimming and J lost 3 bases, with 17 bases between them. The CDR3 runs to 14 residues. Germline CDR1 reads SGHNT; CDR2 reads YYREEE (reference sequence). CDR3 residues: CASGSGLAYYEQYF. The CDR3 DNA reads as TGTGCCAGCGGCTCTGGCCTAGCCTACTACGAGCAGTACTTC. Complete variable domain (other parts from reference TRBV5-4 and TRBJ2-7): ETGVTQSPTHLIKTRGQQVTLRCSSQSGHNTVSWYQQALGQGPQFIFQYYREEENGRGNFPPRFSGLQFPNYSSELNVNALELDDSALYLCASGSGLAYYEQYFGPGTRLTVT.

The chain carries TRBV14 and TRBJ1-1, with 11 bases matching TRBD1. The V and J ends lost 1 base and 10 bases, in that order; junction bases with no gene match: 5. CDR1 and CDR2 (germline): SGHDN, FVKESK. CDR3 length: 14 residues. The CDR3 loop is CASSQVPGQGVAFF. As DNA, the CDR3 is TGTGCCAGCAGCCAAGTCCCGGGACAGGGGGTAGCTTTCTTT.

This clone came up once. The chain combines TRBV19 with TRBJ1-4; possible D gene TRBD1, 5 bases. V lost 7 bases and J 4 bases, leaving 16 bases between the germline ends. The CDR3 loop spans 15 amino acids. Germline CDR1 reads LNHDA; CDR2 reads SQIVND (reference sequence). CDR3 sequence (DNA): TGTGCCAGTACCCCCGGACGGAGGGGTAATGAAAAACTGTTTTTT. Translation: CASTPGRRGNEKLFF.

CDR3 region: CASSPPAERVGTEAFF. The CDR3 bases are TGTGCCAGCTCACCACCTGCGGAACGGGTGGGCACTGAAGCTTTCTTT. V and J are TRBV18 and TRBJ1-1; D unresolved. V was cut by 0 bases and J by 4 bases, with 15 bases left in between. CDR1 KGHSH and CDR2 LQKENI come from the germline V gene. The CDR3 covers 16 residues. Complete variable domain (other parts from reference TRBV18 and TRBJ1-1): NAGVMQNPRHLVRRRGQEARLRCSPMKGHSHVYWYRQLPEEGLKFMVYLQKENIIDESGMPKERFSAEFPKEGPSILRIQQVVRGDSAAYFCASSPPAERVGTEAFFGQGTRLTVV.

The rearrangement uses TRBV5-8 and TRBJ1-5; 10 bases are shared with TRBD1. Trimming removed 4 bases from V and 3 bases from J; junction bases left unmatched: 7. This CDR3 comprises 16 residues. Germline assignment: CDR1 SGHTS and CDR2 YDEGEE. In nucleotides, the CDR3 is TGTGCCAGCAGCATAGGACAGGGGGTCCCCAATCAGCCCCAGCATTTT. It encodes CASSIGQGVPNQPQHF.

The chain uses TRBV7-9 and TRBJ1-5; D is ambiguous. This CDR3 region has 13 residues. Germline V lookup: CDR1 SEHNR, CDR2 FQNEAQ (reference sequence). V shed 4 bases and J shed 4 bases, with 8 bases lying between them. In nucleotides, the CDR3 is TGTGCCAGCAGCTCGGCGGGTAATCAGCCCCAGCATTTT. Protein sequence: CASSSAGNQPQHF.

The chain joins TRBV28 to TRBJ2-5; possibly TRBD2 for D (6 bases). V was clipped by 5 bases and J by 1 base, with 11 bases between them. The germline CDR1 and CDR2 sequences are MDHEN and SYDVKM. The CDR3 sequence is 14 residues long. This CDR3 is CASSRQGGQETQYF. The CDR3, as DNA: TGTGCCAGCAGTCGTCAGGGAGGCCAAGAGACCCAGTACTTC.

This sequence joins TRBV30 and TRBJ2-5; 10 nucleotides agree with TRBD2. Germline V gene lookup returns CDR1 GTSNPN and CDR2 SVGIG (reference sequence). CDR3 length: 15 residues. The ends lost 0 bases at V and 7 bases at J; junction bases unmatched: 8. CDR3 nucleotide sequence: TGTGCCTGGAGTGTACACGTAGCGGGGGGTCTGACCCAGTACTTC. Translating it yields CAWSVHVAGGLTQYF.